The 11 T cell receptor beta chains in this list originate from one sample, sequenced in a study of blood T cells in healthy people across ages. A J-beta primer mix and a sample-barcoded 5' primer were used in a second PCR of about 7 to 11 cycles. TCRdb analysed the 5' RACE reads with MiXCR anew, one entry per CDR3 protein. The sample carries fewer than 800,000 distinct CDR3 sequences, around 48% recorded once. What was sequenced was blood. These receptors all come from a woman aged 60-75 years in good health.

The chain recombines TRBV28 with TRBJ2-1; 7 nucleotides line up with TRBD2. The CDR3 sequence is 15 residues long. Germline CDR1 MDHEN, CDR2 SYDVKM. The V and J ends lost 7 bases and 5 bases, in that order; junction bases with no gene match: 11. CDR3 sequence (DNA): TGTGCCAGCACCCACGGGGGGAGTGGGCACAATGAGCAGTTCTTC. Translation gives CASTHGGSGHNEQFF.

This clonotype was seen at least ten times. The chain carries TRBV5-1 and TRBJ2-1, with TRBD1 matching over 8 bases. The CDR3 loop spans 13 amino acids. Germline CDR1 and CDR2: SGHRS and YFSETQ. Trimming removed 2 bases from V and 7 bases from J; junction bases left unmatched: 2. The CDR3 coding sequence is TGCGCCAGCAGCTTTGGACAGGGAAATGAGCAGTTCTTC. Protein: CASSFGQGNEQFF.

This clonotype was recorded once. The chain combines TRBV4-1 with TRBJ1-3; possibly TRBD1 for D (6 bases). The CDR3 runs 14 residues. Trimming removed 4 bases at V and 5 bases at J, with 12 bases between. CDR1 and CDR2 (germline): MGHRA, YSYEKL. The CDR3 nucleotides read TGCGCCAGCAGCCTACCAGGGGAACGAAACACCATATATTTT. Translation: CASSLPGERNTIYF.

V and J are TRBV21-1 and TRBJ2-1; the table names TRBD1, a call not compared with the DNA. TRBV21-1 is designated a pseudogene. This CDR3 has 14 amino acids. The CDR3 sequence: CASSVRDRDNEQFF. CDR3 nucleotides: TGTGCCAGCAGCGTCCGGGACAGAGACAATGAGCAGTTCTTC.

The rearrangement uses TRBV20-1 and TRBJ2-7, with 9 bases aligning to TRBD1. Trimming cost V 8 bases and J 2 bases; bases outside gene matches: 13. This CDR3 is 15 amino acids long. Germline assignment: CDR1 DFQATT and CDR2 SNEGSKA (reference sequence). The CDR3 loop reads CSSKTGTGTTYEQYF. Here the CDR3 DNA reads TGCAGTTCAAAAACCGGGACAGGGACTACCTACGAGCAGTACTTC.

The chain links TRBV12-3 or TRBV12-4 to TRBJ1-6, with D uncertain. V lost 6 bases, J lost 0 bases, and 6 bases lay in between. The CDR3 runs to 14 residues. The CDR3 nucleotides read TGTGCCAGCAGCCCAGACTCCTATAATTCACCCCTCCACTTT. Residues: CASSPDSYNSPLHF.

The chain uses TRBV7-2 and TRBJ2-1, with 9 bases matching TRBD2. V dropped 5 bases and J dropped 5; count of bases not matched to a gene: 7. This CDR3 is built from 15 residues. The V gene's germline CDR1 is SGHTA and CDR2 FQGNSA. The CDR3 sequence is CASSTSGRPDNEQFF. In nucleotides, the CDR3 is TGTGCCAGCAGCACGAGCGGGAGGCCCGACAATGAGCAGTTCTTC.

Remarks on this clonotype: Germline and junction disagree at one end, which may indicate a read error. The chain carries TRBV7-2 and TRBJ2-1; the D gene could be TRBD1 or TRBD2 (5 bases each). Germline V CDR1 and CDR2: SGHTA, FQGNSA. CDR3 size: 15 residues. The CDR3 DNA reads as TGTGCCAGCAGCTTCACGGGACCAGGGAACAATGAGCGGTTCTTC. This translates into CASSFTGPGNNERFF.

The chain has TRBV7-9 and TRBJ1-1; a possible D gene is TRBD1 (5 bases). This CDR3 is built from 11 residues. The germline V gene encodes CDR1 SEHNR and CDR2 FQNEAQ (reference sequence). V was shortened by 6 bases and J by 10 bases, with 12 bases between the two germline ends. CDR3 residues: CASREGSAAFF. The CDR3 nucleotides are TGTGCCAGCAGGGAGGGGAGCGCAGCTTTCTTT.

This chain links TRBV7-9 with TRBJ2-1; possible D gene TRBD2, 6 bases. The CDR3 is 15 residues long. The germline CDR1 and CDR2 sequences are SEHNR and FQNEAQ (reference sequence). Trimming removed 3 bases at V and 6 bases at J, with 15 bases between. CDR3 protein: CASSFYTSIGNEQFF. DNA for the CDR3: TGTGCCAGCAGCTTCTACACTAGCATTGGCAATGAGCAGTTCTTC.

In nucleotides, the CDR3 is TGTGCCAGCAGGGATGACAGGGGCGATCAGCCCCAGCATTTT. Encoded protein: CASRDDRGDQPQHF. This chain joins TRBV12-3 or TRBV12-4 and TRBJ1-5, with TRBD1 matching over 8 bases. The junction had 6 bases not matched to a gene; V was cut back by 6 bases and J by 5 bases. CDR3 length equals 14 residues.